The sequence of this T cell receptor beta chain was determined in a study of blood T cell repertoires in COVID-19. Across the whole study: COVID-19 samples collected from the United States, Italy and Spain covered acute and convalescent phases. In each case, the material was cDNA or gDNA derived from T cells, B-cell-depleted T cells, or PBMCs.

Original processing notes: Reference gene primer amplification yielded estimated nucleated cell counts. Libraries were prepared by immunoSEQ multiplex PCR; TCRdb keeps only in-frame clonotypes and omits some of them. That table supplies the V and J calls and clone size; D and trimming were determined from the DNA. The data show under 200,000 clones, with around four fifths seen just once and 2.8% held by the top ten. The clonotype originates from a man between 65 and 79 years old with acute or convalescent COVID-19. The sequencing input was peripheral blood.

CDR3 residues: CASSLGQGAIDEQFF. The CDR3 DNA reads as TGCGCCAGCAGCTTGGGACAGGGGGCGATTGATGAGCAGTTCTTC. This chain connects TRBV5-1 to TRBJ2-1; TRBD1 matches 10 bases. With V trimmed by 0 bases and J by 8 bases, 5 bases remained unmatched. This CDR3 contains 15 residues. CDR1 SGHRS and CDR2 YFSETQ come from the germline V gene. Full variable domain (remainder filled in from reference TRBV5-1 and TRBJ2-1): KAGVTQTPRYLIKTRGQQVTLSCSPISGHRSVSWYQQTPGQGLQFLFEYFSETQRNKGNFPGRFSGRQFSNSRSEMNVSTLELGDSALYLCASSLGQGAIDEQFFGPGTRLTVL.